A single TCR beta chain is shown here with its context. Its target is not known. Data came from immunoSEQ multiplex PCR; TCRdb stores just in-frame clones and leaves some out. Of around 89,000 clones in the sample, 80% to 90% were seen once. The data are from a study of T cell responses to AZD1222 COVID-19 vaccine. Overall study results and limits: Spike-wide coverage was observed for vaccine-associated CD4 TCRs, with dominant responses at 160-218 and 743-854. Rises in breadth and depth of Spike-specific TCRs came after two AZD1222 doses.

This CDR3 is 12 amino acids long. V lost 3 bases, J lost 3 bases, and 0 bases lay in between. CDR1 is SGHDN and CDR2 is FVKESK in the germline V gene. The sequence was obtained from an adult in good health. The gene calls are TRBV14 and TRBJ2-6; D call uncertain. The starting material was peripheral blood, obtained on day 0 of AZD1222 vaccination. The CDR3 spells CASSHGANVLTF. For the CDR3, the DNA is TGTGCCAGCAGCCATGGGGCCAACGTCCTGACTTTC.